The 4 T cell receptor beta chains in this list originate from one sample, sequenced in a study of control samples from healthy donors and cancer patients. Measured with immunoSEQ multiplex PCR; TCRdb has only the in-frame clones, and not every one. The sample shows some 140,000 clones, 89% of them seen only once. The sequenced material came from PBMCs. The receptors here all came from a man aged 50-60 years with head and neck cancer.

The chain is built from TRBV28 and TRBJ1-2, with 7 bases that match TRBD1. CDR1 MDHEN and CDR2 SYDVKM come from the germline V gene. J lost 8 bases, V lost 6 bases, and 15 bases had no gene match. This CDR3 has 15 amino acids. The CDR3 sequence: CASRSPQGGQEGYTF. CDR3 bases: TGTGCCAGCAGGTCCCCCCAGGGGGGGCAAGAAGGCTACACCTTC.

The CDR3 is CAIRINNEQFF. CDR3 sequence (DNA): TGTGCCATCAGGATCAACAATGAGCAGTTCTTC. The rearrangement joins TRBV10-3 to TRBJ2-1; no clear D. There are 11 residues in the CDR3. V was trimmed by 6 bases and J by 5 bases, leaving 5 bases between them. Germline V lookup: CDR1 ENHRY, CDR2 SYGVKD.

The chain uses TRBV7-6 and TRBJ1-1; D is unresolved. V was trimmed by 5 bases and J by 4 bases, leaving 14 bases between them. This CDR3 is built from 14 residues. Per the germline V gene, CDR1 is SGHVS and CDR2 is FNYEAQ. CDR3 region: CASSPRIVSTEAFF. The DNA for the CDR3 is TGTGCCAGCAGCCCGCGAATAGTGAGCACTGAAGCTTTCTTT.

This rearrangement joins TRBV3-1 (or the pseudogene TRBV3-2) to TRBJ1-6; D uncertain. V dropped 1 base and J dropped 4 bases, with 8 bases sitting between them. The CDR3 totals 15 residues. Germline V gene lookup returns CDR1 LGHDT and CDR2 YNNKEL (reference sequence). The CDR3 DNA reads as TGTGCCAGCAGCCAAGGGGCCAGGTATAATTCACCCCTCCACTTT. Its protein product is CASSQGARYNSPLHF.